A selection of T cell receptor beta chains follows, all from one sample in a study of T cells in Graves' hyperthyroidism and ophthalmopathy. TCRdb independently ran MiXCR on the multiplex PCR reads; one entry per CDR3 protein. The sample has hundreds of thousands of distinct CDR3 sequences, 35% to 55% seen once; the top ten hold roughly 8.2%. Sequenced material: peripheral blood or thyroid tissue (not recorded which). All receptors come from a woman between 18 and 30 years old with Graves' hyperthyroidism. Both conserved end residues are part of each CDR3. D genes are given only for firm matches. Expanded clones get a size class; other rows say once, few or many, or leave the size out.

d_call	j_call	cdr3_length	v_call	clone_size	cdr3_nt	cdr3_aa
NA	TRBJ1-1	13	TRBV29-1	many	TGCAGCGTTGAAGGGGTAGAGTACACTGAAGCTTTCTTT	CSVEGVEYTEAFF
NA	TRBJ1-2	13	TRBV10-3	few	TGTGCCATCAGTGAGGAGGAGAGCTATGGCTACACCTTC	CAISEEESYGYTF
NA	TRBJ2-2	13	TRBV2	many	TGTGCCAGCAGTGGGCTGTACACCGGGGAGCTGTTTTTT	CASSGLYTGELFF
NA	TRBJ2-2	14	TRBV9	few	TGTGCCAGCAGCGTGGGAGGTCGGGCCGGGGAGCTGTTTTTT	CASSVGGRAGELFF
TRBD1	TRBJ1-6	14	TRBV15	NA	TGTGCCACCAGCAGAGGACAGGGCTCTGGGGACCTCCACTTT	CATSRGQGSGDLHF
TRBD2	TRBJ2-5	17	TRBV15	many	TGTGCCACCAGCAGTGGGACTAGCGGGAGGGCGAGAGAGACCCAGTACTTC	CATSSGTSGRARETQYF
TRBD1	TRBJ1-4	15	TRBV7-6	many	TGTGCTAGCAGCTCAGGACAGGGCGGGAATGAAAAACTGTTTTTT	CASSSGQGGNEKLFF
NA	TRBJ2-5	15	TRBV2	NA	TGTGCCAGCAGTTTACAGGGACCCTTCCAAGAGACCCAGTACTTC	CASSLQGPFQETQYF
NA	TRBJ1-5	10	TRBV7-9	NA	TGTGCCAGCAGCTCGCAGCCCGAGCATTTT	CASSSQPEHF
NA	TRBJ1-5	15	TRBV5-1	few	TGCGCCAGCACCCTCACAGGGCGCTCGGGTCAGCCCCAGCATTTT	CASTLTGRSGQPQHF
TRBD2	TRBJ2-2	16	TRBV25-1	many	TGTGCCAGCAGTGAAACTAGCGGGACGTTCACCGGGGAGCTGTTTTTT	CASSETSGTFTGELFF
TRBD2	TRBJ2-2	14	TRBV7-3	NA	TGTGCCAGTAGTAGCCTAGCGGGGACCTGGGAGCTGTTTTTT	CASSSLAGTWELFF
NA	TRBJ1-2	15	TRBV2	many	TGTGCCAGCAGCCCGACGGGAACTGCTAACTATGGCTACACCTTC	CASSPTGTANYGYTF
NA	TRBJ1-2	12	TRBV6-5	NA	TGTGCCAGCAGTCGGTTAGTTGGTGGCTACACCTTC	CASSRLVGGYTF
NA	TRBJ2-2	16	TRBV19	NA	TGTGCCAGTACCCCTATGAGGGGCTTTTTGGCCGGGGAGCTGTTTTTT	CASTPMRGFLAGELFF
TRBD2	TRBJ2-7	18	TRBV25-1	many	TGTGCCAGCAGTGAACCTTTAGGGACTAGCGGGAGCAACTACGAGCAGTACTTC	CASSEPLGTSGSNYEQYF
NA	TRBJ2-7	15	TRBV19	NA	TGTGCCAGCAGCTTCGGGGGGACATTTGTCTACGAGCAGTACTTC	CASSFGGTFVYEQYF
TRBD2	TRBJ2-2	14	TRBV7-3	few	TGTGCCAGCAGCTCGGGACTAGGGGGCGGGGAGCTGTTTTTT	CASSSGLGGGELFF
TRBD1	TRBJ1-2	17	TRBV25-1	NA	TGTGCCAGCAGTGCTTTTCCCGGACAGGGAGTCAACTATGGCTACACCTTC	CASSAFPGQGVNYGYTF
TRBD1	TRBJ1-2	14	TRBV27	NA	TGTGCCAGCAGTGCACCGATACCGGGACAGGGCTACACCTTC	CASSAPIPGQGYTF
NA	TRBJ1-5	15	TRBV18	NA	TGTGCCAGCTCACCACCGTACGGGTACGGACAGCCCCAGCATTTT	CASSPPYGYGQPQHF
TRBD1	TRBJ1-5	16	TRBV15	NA	TGTGCCACCAGCAGAGCGGACAGGCAGGTCAATCAGCCCCAGCATTTT	CATSRADRQVNQPQHF
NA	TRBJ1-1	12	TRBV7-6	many	TGTGCCAGCAGCTTGGGGTGGACTGAAGCTTTCTTT	CASSLGWTEAFF
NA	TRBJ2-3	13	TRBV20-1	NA	TGCAGTGCTAGTACGGGGAGCACAGATACGCAGTATTTT	CSASTGSTDTQYF
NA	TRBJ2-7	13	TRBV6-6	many	TGTGCCAGCAGTTACCGGGACACCTACGAGCAGTACTTC	CASSYRDTYEQYF
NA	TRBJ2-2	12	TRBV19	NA	TGTGCCAGTAGTAATAGGAGGGGGGAGCTGTTTTTT	CASSNRRGELFF
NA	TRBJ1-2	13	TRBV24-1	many	TGTGCCACCAGTGATGGACTGCCCTATGGCTACACCTTC	CATSDGLPYGYTF
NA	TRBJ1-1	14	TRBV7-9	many	TGTGCCAGCAGCTTGGCGGTAGGGAACACTGAAGCTTTCTTT	CASSLAVGNTEAFF
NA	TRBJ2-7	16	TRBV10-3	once	TGTGCCAGCAGTTATAAGTCGGGGGCGCCTCGCTACGAGCAGTACTTC	CASSYKSGAPRYEQYF
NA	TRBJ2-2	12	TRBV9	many	TGTGCCAGCAGCACGAACACCGGGGAGCTGTTTTTT	CASSTNTGELFF
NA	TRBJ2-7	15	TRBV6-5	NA	TGTGCCAGCAGTTACAGGGGGACTCCCACCTACGAGCAGTACTTC	CASSYRGTPTYEQYF
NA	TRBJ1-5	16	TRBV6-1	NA	TGTGCCAGCAGTACCAGGGCTGGGGAGGGCAATCAGCCCCAGCATTTT	CASSTRAGEGNQPQHF
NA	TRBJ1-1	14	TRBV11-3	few	TGTGCCAGCAGCTTATTTCAGGAGAACACTGAAGCTTTCTTT	CASSLFQENTEAFF
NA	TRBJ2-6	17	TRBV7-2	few	TGTGCCAGCAGCTTAGTTGCCAGCTCCTCAGGGGCCAACGTCCTGACTTTC	CASSLVASSSGANVLTF
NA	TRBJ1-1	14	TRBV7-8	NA	TGCGCCAGCAGCCAAGGAGGGCAGGGATATGAAGCTTTCTTT	CASSQGGQGYEAFF
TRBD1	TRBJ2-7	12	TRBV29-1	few	TGCAGCGTACTGATTACAGGGGTCGAGCAGTACTTC	CSVLITGVEQYF
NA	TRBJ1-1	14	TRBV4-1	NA	TGCGCCAGCAGCTACGATGCGGGGAACACTGAAGCTTTCTTT	CASSYDAGNTEAFF
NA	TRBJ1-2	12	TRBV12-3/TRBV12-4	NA	TGTGCCAGCAGTTTCTTAGGGGTAGGCTACACCTTC	CASSFLGVGYTF
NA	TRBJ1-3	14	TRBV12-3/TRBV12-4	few	TGTGCCAGCAGTCCCGGCCGGAGGATAAACACCATATATTTT	CASSPGRRINTIYF
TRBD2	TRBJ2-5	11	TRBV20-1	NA	TGCAGTGCTCAGCGGGGCGAGACCCAGCACTTC	CSAQRGETQHF
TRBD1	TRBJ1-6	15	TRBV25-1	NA	TGTGCCAGCCTAGACCCGGGACAGGCCGGTTCACCCCTCCACTTT	CASLDPGQAGSPLHF
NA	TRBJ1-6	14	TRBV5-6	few	TGTGCCAGCAGCTTGGGGACACTTAATTCACCCCTCCACTTT	CASSLGTLNSPLHF
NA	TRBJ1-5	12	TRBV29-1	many	TGCAGCGTTGCGGATAGCAATCAGCCCCAGCATTTT	CSVADSNQPQHF
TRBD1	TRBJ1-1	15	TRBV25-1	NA	TGTGCCAGCAGCCCCATGGGTAACAGGGGGTCTGAAGCTTTCTTT	CASSPMGNRGSEAFF
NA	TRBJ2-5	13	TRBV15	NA	TGTGCCACCAGCAGATCGGGCCAAGAGACCCAGTACTTC	CATSRSGQETQYF
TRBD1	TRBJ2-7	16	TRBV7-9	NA	TGTGCCGGCAGCTTCCTAGGGGGGACAGGGGGTATCGAGCAGTACTTC	CAGSFLGGTGGIEQYF
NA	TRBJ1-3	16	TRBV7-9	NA	TGTACCAGCAGCTTCATCGGGGGCGCCCCTGGAAACACCATATATTTT	CTSSFIGGAPGNTIYF
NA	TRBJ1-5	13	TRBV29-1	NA	TGCAGCCACTACAGGGACCGCAATCAGCCCCAGCATTTT	CSHYRDRNQPQHF